The 4 T cell receptor beta chains below all came from one sample that was sequenced in a study of OX40 agonist ivuxolimab in advanced cancers. TCRdb's copy holds only in-frame clones and misses some; the assay was immunoSEQ multiplex PCR. Here the sample spans about 48,000 clones, roughly 89% being singletons. The specimen was CD4+ or CD8+ T cells sorted from blood, collected in a trial of the OX40 agonist ivuxolimab. These receptors all stem from an adult with an advanced solid tumor such as melanoma, head and neck, liver or kidney cancer.

The CDR3 loop is CASTTSGTNNEQFF. The CDR3, as DNA: TGTGCCAGCACTACTAGCGGCACAAACAATGAGCAGTTCTTC. The rearrangement links TRBV9 to TRBJ2-1, with 8 bases fitting TRBD2. CDR3 size: 14 residues. V shed 6 bases, J shed 5 bases, and the junction held 7 bases outside the gene matches. CDR1 and CDR2 from the germline V gene are SGDLS and YYNGEE.

The rearrangement joins TRBV2 to TRBJ1-3; D not resolved. Germline V gene data show CDR1 as SNHLY and CDR2 as FYNNEI. Trimming took 5 bases from V and 2 from J, leaving 7 bases between them. The CDR3 covers 13 residues. In nucleotides, the CDR3 is TGTGCCAGCAGTCCGCAGCCTGGAAACACCATATATTTT. This gives the protein CASSPQPGNTIYF.

V is TRBV27 and J is TRBJ2-5, with 15 bases that match TRBD2. V shed 0 bases, J shed 4 bases, and the junction held 6 bases outside the gene matches. Germline assignment: CDR1 MNHEY and CDR2 SMNVEV (reference sequence). The CDR3 spans 18 residues. The CDR3 nucleotides read TGTGCCAGCAGTTTATCAGGACTAGCGGGAGGGCGGTTAGAGACCCAGTACTTC. This translates into CASSLSGLAGGRLETQYF.

The chain has TRBV9 and TRBJ2-5, with unresolved D. This CDR3 has 14 amino acids. Germline V CDR1 and CDR2: SGDLS, YYNGEE. The germline V and J ends were trimmed by 0 bases and 1 base, with 7 bases remaining between them. CDR3 nucleotides: TGTGCCAGCAGCGTAGGTGCGTTCCAAGAGACCCAGTACTTC. It specifies CASSVGAFQETQYF.